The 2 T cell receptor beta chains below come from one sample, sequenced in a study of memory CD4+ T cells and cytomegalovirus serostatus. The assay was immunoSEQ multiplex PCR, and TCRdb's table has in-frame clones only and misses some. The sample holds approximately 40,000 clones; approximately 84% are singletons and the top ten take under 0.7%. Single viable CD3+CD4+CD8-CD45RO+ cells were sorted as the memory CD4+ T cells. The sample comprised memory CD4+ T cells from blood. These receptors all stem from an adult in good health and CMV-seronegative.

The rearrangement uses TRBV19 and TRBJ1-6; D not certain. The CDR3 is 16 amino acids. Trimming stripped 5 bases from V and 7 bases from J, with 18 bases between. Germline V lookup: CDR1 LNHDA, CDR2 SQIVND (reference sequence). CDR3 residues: CASSPKGSRSNSPLHF. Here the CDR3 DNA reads TGTGCCAGTAGTCCTAAGGGTTCTCGATCCAATTCACCCCTCCACTTT.

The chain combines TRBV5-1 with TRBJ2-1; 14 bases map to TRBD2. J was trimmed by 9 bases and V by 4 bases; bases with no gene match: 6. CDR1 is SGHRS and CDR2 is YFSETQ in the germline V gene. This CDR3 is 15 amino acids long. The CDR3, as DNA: TGCGCCAGCAGCCAGACTAGCGGGGGGGCATCTGAGCAGTTCTTC. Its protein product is CASSQTSGGASEQFF. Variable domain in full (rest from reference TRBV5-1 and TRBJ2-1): KAGVTQTPRYLIKTRGQQVTLSCSPISGHRSVSWYQQTPGQGLQFLFEYFSETQRNKGNFPGRFSGRQFSNSRSEMNVSTLELGDSALYLCASSQTSGGASEQFFGPGTRLTVL.